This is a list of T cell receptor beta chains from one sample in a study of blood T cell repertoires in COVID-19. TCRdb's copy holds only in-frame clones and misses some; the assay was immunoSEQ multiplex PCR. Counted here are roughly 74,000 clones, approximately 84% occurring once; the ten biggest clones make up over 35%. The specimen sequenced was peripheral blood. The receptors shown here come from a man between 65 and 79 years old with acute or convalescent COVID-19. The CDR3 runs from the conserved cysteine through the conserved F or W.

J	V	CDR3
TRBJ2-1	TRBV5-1	CASSPGGTSGRIEQFF
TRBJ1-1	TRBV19	CASSATGNTEAFF
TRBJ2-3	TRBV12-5	CASGSGGHETDTQYF
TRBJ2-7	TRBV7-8	CASSLEGLPYEQYF
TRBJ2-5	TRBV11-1	CASSPGGVYQETQYF
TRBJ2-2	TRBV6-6	CASRMDTTGELFF
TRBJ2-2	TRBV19	CASSPPGRGRAGELFF
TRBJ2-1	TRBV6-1	CASSEQTGLGSDEQFF
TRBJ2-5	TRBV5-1	CASSSSGGSWETQYF
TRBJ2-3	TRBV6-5	CASSYRPRTGDTQYF
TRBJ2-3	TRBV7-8	CASSLASSGAQYF
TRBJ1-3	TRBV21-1	CASSPGHQLSGNTIYF
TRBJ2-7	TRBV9	CASSVGDTHYEQYF
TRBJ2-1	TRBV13	CASSLAWRGVSSYNEQFF
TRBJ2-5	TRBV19	CASSSGGTGGSSQYF
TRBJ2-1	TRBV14	CASSQRTRSGGYNEQFF
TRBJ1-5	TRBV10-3	CAISESGDQPQHF
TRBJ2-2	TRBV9	CASSVAPAGGRPGELFF
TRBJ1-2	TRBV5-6	CASSLGTGDYGYTF
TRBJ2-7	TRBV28	CASSFVWLAGSYEQYF
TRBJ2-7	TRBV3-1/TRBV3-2	CASSRTFTYEQYF
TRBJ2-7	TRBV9	CASSVEQLSYEQYF
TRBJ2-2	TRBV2	CASSERTTGELFF
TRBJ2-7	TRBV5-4	CASSPRTENEQYF
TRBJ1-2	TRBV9	CASSPSRYRGRRNYGYTF
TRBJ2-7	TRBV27	CASSLRGDRPSYEQYF
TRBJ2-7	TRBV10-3	CAISETSSHEQYF
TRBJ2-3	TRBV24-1	CATSDRKPQTSGSTDTQYF
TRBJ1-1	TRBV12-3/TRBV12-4	CASTEDTEAFF
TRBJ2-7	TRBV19	CASSTRTSGRQHEQYF